This T cell receptor beta chain was recorded in a study of T cells after yellow fever vaccination. Trimming removed 3 bases from V and 7 bases from J, with 12 bases in between. Germline V gene lookup returns CDR1 MNHEY and CDR2 SMNVEV (reference sequence). CDR3 length equals 13 residues. TCRdb redid the calling of the 5' RACE reads with MiXCR, one entry per CDR3 protein. The table includes about 360,000 distinct CDR3 sequences, approximately 5.7% detected once. The sample holds a few counts of this clonotype. This clonotype was obtained from a man younger than 40 who received the YFV17D yellow fever vaccine. This chain connects TRBV27 to TRBJ1-1; D gene ambiguous. This specimen was PBMCs, taken 5 days after the yellow fever booster vaccination. The CDR3 sequence is CASSLGLAREAFF. The CDR3 DNA reads TGTGCCAGCAGTTTGGGGTTGGCTCGTGAAGCTTTCTTT.